The 22 T cell receptor beta chains below all came from one sample that was sequenced in a study of T cell responses to AZD1222 COVID-19 vaccine (dated by TCRdb to about 2021). The time point tag for this specimen amounts to: baseline before first vaccination. The method was the immunoSEQ multiplex PCR assay. TCRdb obtained this table from immuneACCESS and retained in-frame rearrangements with V and J assigned. These tables miss some clones; where compared with another copy, unresolved V genes account for less than half of the shortfall, and the remainder is unexplained. The table for this sample lists around 130,000 clones; about nine tenths of them were counted only once. Of the sample, around 1.6% is held by the ten largest clones. Sequencing used peripheral blood, obtained on day 0 of AZD1222 vaccination. The receptor set was obtained from an adult in good health.

There are a few counts of this clone. This sequence joins TRBV12-3 or TRBV12-4 and TRBJ1-2, with 8 bases lining up with TRBD1. The trim removed 4 bases at V and 6 bases at J, leaving 4 bases unmatched. CDR3 size: 13 residues. CDR3 loop: CASSWTGLDGYTF. DNA for the CDR3: TGTGCCAGCAGTTGGACAGGGCTGGATGGCTACACCTTC.

This clone was seen a handful of times. The V gene is TRBV7-2, the J gene TRBJ2-6; possibly TRBD1 or TRBD2 for D (5 bases each). CDR1 and CDR2 (germline): SGHTA, FQGNSA. This CDR3 spans 18 amino acids. V shed 5 bases and J shed 0 bases, with 17 bases lying between them. CDR3 in amino acids: CASSIAGTLSSGANVLTF. In nucleotides, the CDR3 is TGTGCCAGCAGCATCGCTGGGACGTTAAGCTCTGGGGCCAACGTCCTGACTTTC.

The rearrangement uses TRBV7-2 and TRBJ1-3; 7 positions agree with TRBD1. Germline V lookup: CDR1 SGHTA, CDR2 FQGNSA. V shed 5 bases, J shed 3 bases, and the junction held 4 bases outside the gene matches. This CDR3 region has 14 residues. DNA for the CDR3: TGTGCCAGCAGCCTAAGGGGGCTTGGAAACACCATATATTTT. Translating it yields CASSLRGLGNTIYF.

This clone was observed once. The J gene is TRBJ2-3, the V gene TRBV7-3; TRBD1 agrees at 9 bases. The V gene end was trimmed by 6 bases and the J gene end by 3 bases; junction bases not matched to a gene: 7. Germline V gene sequence: CDR1 SGHTA, CDR2 FQGTGA. CDR3 size: 15 residues. The CDR3 is CASSSQGARTDTQYF. For the CDR3, the DNA is TGTGCCAGCAGTTCACAGGGGGCCCGGACAGATACGCAGTATTTT.

Only one count was recorded for this clone. The chain employs TRBV3-1 (or the pseudogene TRBV3-2) and TRBJ2-3, with 7 bases lining up with TRBD1. Germline V CDR1 and CDR2: LGHDT, YNNKEL (reference sequence). The CDR3 is 15 residues long. V was pared by 0 bases and J by 0 bases, with 0 bases of the junction left unmatched. CDR3 protein: CASSQEGQSTDTQYF. The CDR3 DNA reads as TGTGCCAGCAGCCAAGAGGGACAGAGCACAGATACGCAGTATTTT.

The genes are TRBV2 and TRBJ1-1, with D possibly matching TRBD1 (6 bases). Trimming removed 7 bases at V and 7 bases at J, with 22 bases between. This CDR3 has 15 residues. Germline V gene lookup returns CDR1 SNHLY and CDR2 FYNNEI. DNA for the CDR3: TGTGCCAGCAAGGGGGGAAAGGGGAGAACCGGTGAAGCTTTCTTT. It specifies CASKGGKGRTGEAFF.

The chain recombines TRBV10-3 with TRBJ1-1; TRBD1 matches at 8 bases. V gave up 8 bases and J gave up 0 bases; unmatched junction bases: 5. Germline V gene lookup returns CDR1 ENHRY and CDR2 SYGVKD. This CDR3 contains 14 residues. The CDR3 protein is CAIGRQGMNTEAFF. As DNA, the CDR3 is TGTGCCATCGGAAGACAGGGGATGAACACTGAAGCTTTCTTT.

The genes are TRBV7-3 and TRBJ2-1; 9 bases map to TRBD2. V shed 1 base, J shed 8 bases, and the junction held 6 bases outside the gene matches. This CDR3 is built from 15 residues. Germline CDR1 and CDR2: SGHTA and FQGTGA. DNA for the CDR3: TGTGCCAGCAGCTTAATGGCGGGGGGGAGCGATGAGCAGTTCTTC. Amino acid sequence: CASSLMAGGSDEQFF.

The chain couples TRBV5-1 to TRBJ2-7; no firm D call. The ends were cut back, 5 bases at V and 5 bases at J, with 14 bases in the middle. CDR1 and CDR2 (germline): SGHRS, YFSETQ. CDR3 length equals 13 residues. The CDR3 reads CASRDQTGNEQYF. In nucleotides, the CDR3 is TGCGCCAGCAGGGATCAGACTGGTAACGAGCAGTACTTC.

V usage is TRBV30 and J usage is TRBJ1-6, with D possibly being TRBD1 (6 bases). From germline, CDR1 is GTSNPN and CDR2 SVGIG (reference sequence). The V end was cut by 0 bases, the J end by 9 bases, with 15 bases between. The CDR3 totals 15 residues. As DNA, the CDR3 is TGTGCCTGGAGTGTACTGGGGGGCGCTTCTTCACCCCTCCACTTT. This sequence encodes CAWSVLGGASSPLHF.

This clone showed up just a few times. The chain's CDR3 is CASSLGSGLGRETQYF. CDR3 coding DNA: TGTGCCAGCAGCTTAGGTAGCGGGCTCGGGAGGGAGACCCAGTACTTC. This chain connects TRBV5-4 to TRBJ2-5; 7 bases map to TRBD2. Germline V gene lookup returns CDR1 SGHNT and CDR2 YYREEE (reference sequence). With 2 bases clipped from V and 5 bases from J, the junction kept 12 bases outside the gene matches. This CDR3 region has 16 residues.

This rearrangement joins TRBV6-5 to TRBJ1-1; no clear D. CDR1 is MNHEY and CDR2 is SVGAGI in the germline V gene. There are 15 residues in the CDR3. Trimming removed 5 bases from V and 0 bases from J, with 13 bases in between. The CDR3 DNA reads as TGTGCCAGCAGTCGAGAAGGAACCATGAACACTGAAGCTTTCTTT. Translation: CASSREGTMNTEAFF.

Only one count was recorded for this clone. This chain connects TRBV4-1 to TRBJ2-5; 13 nucleotides line up with TRBD2. The CDR3 sequence is 17 residues long. The junction had 6 bases not matched to a gene; V was cut back by 0 bases and J by 5 bases. CDR1 and CDR2 (germline): MGHRA, YSYEKL. The CDR3 DNA reads as TGCGCCAGCAGCCAAGATCAACTAGCGGGGGGGCAGGAGACCCAGTACTTC. Encoded protein: CASSQDQLAGGQETQYF.

CDR3 nucleotide sequence: TGTGCCACCAGGTACCCCGGGGAAGTTGGCTACACCTTC. As protein: CATRYPGEVGYTF. This chain connects TRBV24-1 to TRBJ1-2, with unresolved D. Germline V gene lookup returns CDR1 KGHDR and CDR2 SFDVKD. The CDR3 is made up of 13 amino acids. V was clipped by 7 bases and J by 7 bases, with 15 bases between them.

V is TRBV27 and J is TRBJ1-5, with D tentatively TRBD1 (6 bases). The CDR3 runs to 15 residues. In germline, CDR1 is MNHEY, CDR2 SMNVEV (reference sequence). V was cut by 10 bases and J by 3 bases, with 19 bases left in between. CDR3: CATKDGGGFNQPQHF. CDR3 nucleotides: TGTGCCACTAAGGATGGGGGGGGCTTCAATCAGCCCCAGCATTTT.

The CDR3 is CAWSDRENSPLHF. The CDR3 DNA follows: TGTGCCTGGAGCGACAGGGAAAATTCACCCCTCCACTTT. The chain uses TRBV30 and TRBJ1-6; 7 nucleotides agree with TRBD1. The V segment lost 3 bases and the J segment 7 bases; nucleotides outside the gene matches: 3. The CDR3 has 13 residues. From germline, CDR1 is GTSNPN and CDR2 SVGIG (reference sequence). The full variable domain, with the rest looked up from reference TRBV30 and TRBJ1-6, is SQTIHQWPATLVQPVGSPLSLECTVEGTSNPNLYWYRQAAGRGLQLLFYSVGIGQISSEVPQNLSASRPQDRQFILSSKKLLLSDSGFYLCAWSDRENSPLHFGNGTRLTVT.

This clone was seen a single time. V gene TRBV7-2 combines with J gene TRBJ2-1; D remains unclear. The V gene's germline CDR1 is SGHTA and CDR2 FQGNSA. V lost 3 bases to trimming and J lost 1 base, with 13 bases between them. The CDR3 covers 16 residues. CDR3 nucleotide sequence: TGTGCCAGCAGCTTCACAGCCACCGGATCCTACAATGAGCAGTTCTTC. It is translated as CASSFTATGSYNEQFF.

The genes are TRBV5-4 and TRBJ1-2; the match to TRBD1 covers 7 bases. V lost 7 bases to trimming and J lost 2 bases; unmatched junction nucleotides: 5. The CDR3 contains 13 residues. Germline assignment: CDR1 SGHNT and CDR2 YYREEE (reference sequence). CDR3 region: CASRQTGNYGYTF. The CDR3 coding sequence is TGTGCCAGCCGACAGACAGGGAACTATGGCTACACCTTC.

This rearrangement joins TRBV25-1 to TRBJ1-1; D is undetermined. Germline loops: CDR1 MGHDK, CDR2 SYGVNS. This CDR3 is 13 amino acids long. V lost 1 base, J lost 5 bases, and 8 bases lay in between. The CDR3 nucleotides are TGTGCCAGCAGTGAATTGGTGGGTACTGAAGCTTTCTTT. This sequence encodes CASSELVGTEAFF.

A single count supports this clone. The gene calls are TRBV28 and TRBJ2-1, with 8 bases matching TRBD1. Germline V gene sequence: CDR1 MDHEN, CDR2 SYDVKM. Trimming at V came to 11 bases and at J to 8 bases, leaving 11 bases not matched to a gene. CDR3 size: 13 residues. The CDR3 DNA is TGTGCCGCCCGGACAGGGTCCACGGATGAGCAGTTCTTC. It encodes CAARTGSTDEQFF.

The chain recombines TRBV28 with TRBJ1-6, with TRBD1 as a possible D gene (5 bases). The CDR3 has 13 amino acids. V dropped 3 bases and J dropped 13 bases, with 13 bases sitting between them. CDR1 and CDR2 from the germline V gene are MDHEN and SYDVKM. The CDR3 sequence is CASSFRGTGPLHF. The CDR3 nucleotides read TGTGCCAGCAGTTTTAGAGGGACGGGCCCCCTCCACTTT.

The V call is TRBV5-1, the J call TRBJ2-3; D is uncertain. The length of the CDR3 is 15 residues. Germline V lookup: CDR1 SGHRS, CDR2 YFSETQ. Trimming left V 3 bases short and J 0 bases short, with 11 bases between. The CDR3, as DNA: TGCGCCAGCAGCTCCACAGAGTCTAGCACAGATACGCAGTATTTT. This gives the protein CASSSTESSTDTQYF.